The clone carrying this TCR beta chain occurred a few times. The target antigen is unknown. The sample originates from a study of vaccination effects on CD4 cells after COVID-19. General study results and limits: Clones of infection and vaccine origin contracted markedly late after vaccination.

Germline V gene sequence: CDR1 SEHNR, CDR2 FQNEAQ (reference sequence). The CDR3 is 16 residues long. The ends were cut back, 5 bases at V and 0 bases at J, with 14 bases in the middle. Libraries were prepared by immunoSEQ multiplex PCR; TCRdb keeps only in-frame clonotypes and omits some of them. This sample carries around 37,000 clones, about four fifths of them seen once, and the ten largest clones take 3%. On roughly day 10 of culture, CD4+ T cells were separated out. The rearrangement joins TRBV7-9 to TRBJ2-1; D is unresolved. This clonotype was obtained from a human donor who received a COVID-19 vaccine. The source material was CD4+ T cells from PBMCs cultured without peptide, sampled before COVID-19 vaccination. This CDR3 reads CASSPRGGSSYNEQFF. The CDR3 bases are TGTGCCAGCAGCCCCCGCGGCGGAAGCTCCTACAATGAGCAGTTCTTC.